These T cell receptor beta chains were read from a single sample in a study of blood T cell repertoires in COVID-19. The table came from immunoSEQ multiplex PCR; TCRdb's copy has only in-frame clones and leaves some out. The sample shows roughly 280,000 clones, around 90% of them seen only once. The source material was PBMCs or T cells enriched from blood (not recorded which). The receptors shown here come from a woman between 25 and 40 years old with acute COVID-19. Each CDR3 is given with its conserved first and last residue. Fields, in order: V gene, CDR3 protein.

v_gene: TRBV11-3
CDR3aa: CASSLESTGNNEQFF

v_gene: TRBV13
CDR3aa: CASSLGPSLSPYEQYF

v_gene: TRBV12-2
CDR3aa: CASRLEVSVGWTEAFF

v_gene: TRBV18
CDR3aa: CASSPGVAETQYF

v_gene: TRBV18
CDR3aa: CASSHSSGRAVEDTQYF

v_gene: TRBV10-1
CDR3aa: CASNSGTSGSEQYF

v_gene: TRBV18
CDR3aa: CASSPPPAGYGEQFF

v_gene: TRBV9
CDR3aa: CASSGPNNEQFF

v_gene: TRBV7-2
CDR3aa: CASSFPIGGNTEAFF

v_gene: TRBV18
CDR3aa: CASSPRGQASTDTQYF

v_gene: TRBV10-3
CDR3aa: CAISESRETQYF

v_gene: TRBV9
CDR3aa: CASSVASDNTDTQYF

v_gene: TRBV6-5
CDR3aa: CASSSDRRSDTQYF

v_gene: TRBV5-1
CDR3aa: CASSSKIRGNTDTQYF

v_gene: TRBV6-4
CDR3aa: CASRPDSGAYNEQFF

v_gene: TRBV25-1
CDR3aa: CASSDTRQGSLFF

v_gene: TRBV5-1
CDR3aa: CASSSSTGTYNEQFF